In this sample, the clone carrying this TCR beta chain turned up many times. Its antigen is as yet unknown. This specimen belongs to a study of regulatory T cells in long-lasting Graves disease. Notes on the study in general: When disease was persistent, TRBV28, TRBJ1-2 and TRBJ2-5 were the favored segments.

J lost 6 bases, V lost 8 bases, and 20 bases had no gene match. The CDR3 covers 17 residues. From germline, CDR1 is MDHEN and CDR2 SYDVKM. CDR3 regions were amplified by Arm-PCR using iRepertoire HTBI primers to build TCR beta libraries. TCRdb called the multiplex PCR reads again in MiXCR, with one record for every CDR3 protein. Altogether about 460,000 distinct CDR3 sequences are present, approximately 15% being singletons, with the ten largest covering around a sixth. Time point: newly diagnosed GD, antithyroid drugs for less than 3 months. PBMC RNA served as the TCR library source. The sample was also reused in another study, on T cells in Graves' hyperthyroidism and ophthalmopathy.

V and J are TRBV28 and TRBJ2-7, with TRBD1 matching over 9 bases. The source was peripheral blood mononuclear cells (PBMCs), collected at new diagnosis, from a patient treated with antithyroid drugs. This clonotype was obtained from a woman aged 45-60 years with Graves disease. The CDR3 DNA reads TGTGCCAGCCGGGGACAGGGTTTGATCCGGGGGCCAGGCGAGCAGTACTTC. This encodes CASRGQGLIRGPGEQYF. The whole variable domain, filled in from reference TRBV28 and TRBJ2-7, reads DVKVTQSSRYLVKRTGEKVFLECVQDMDHENMFWYRQDPGLGLRLIYFSYDVKMKEKGDIPEGYSVSREKKERFSLILESASTNQTSMYLCASRGQGLIRGPGEQYFGPGTRLTVT.